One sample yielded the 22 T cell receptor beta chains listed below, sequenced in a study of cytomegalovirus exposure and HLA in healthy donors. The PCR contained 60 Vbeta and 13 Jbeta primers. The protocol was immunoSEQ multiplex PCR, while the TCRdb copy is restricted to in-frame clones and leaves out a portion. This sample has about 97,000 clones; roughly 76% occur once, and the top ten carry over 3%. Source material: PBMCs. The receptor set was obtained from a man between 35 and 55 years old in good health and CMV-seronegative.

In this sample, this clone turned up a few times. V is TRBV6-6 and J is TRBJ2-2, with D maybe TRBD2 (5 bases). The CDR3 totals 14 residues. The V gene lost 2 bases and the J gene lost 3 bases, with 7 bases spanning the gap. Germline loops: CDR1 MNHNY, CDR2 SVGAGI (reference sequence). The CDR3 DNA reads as TGTGCCAGCAGTTACAACGGGGACACCGGGGAGCTGTTTTTT. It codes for CASSYNGDTGELFF.

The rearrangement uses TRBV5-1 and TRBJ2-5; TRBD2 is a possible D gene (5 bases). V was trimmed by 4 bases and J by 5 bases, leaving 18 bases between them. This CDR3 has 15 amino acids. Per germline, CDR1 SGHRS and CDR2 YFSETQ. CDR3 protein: CASSAPAGVGETQYF. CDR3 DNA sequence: TGCGCCAGCAGCGCACCCGCCGGGGTAGGCGAGACCCAGTACTTC.

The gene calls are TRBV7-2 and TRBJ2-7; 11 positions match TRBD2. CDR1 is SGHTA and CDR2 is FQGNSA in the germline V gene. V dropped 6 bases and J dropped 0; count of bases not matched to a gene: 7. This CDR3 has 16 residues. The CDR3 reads CASSPTSGGHSYEQYF. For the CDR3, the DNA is TGTGCCAGCAGTCCTACTAGCGGGGGCCACTCCTACGAGCAGTACTTC.

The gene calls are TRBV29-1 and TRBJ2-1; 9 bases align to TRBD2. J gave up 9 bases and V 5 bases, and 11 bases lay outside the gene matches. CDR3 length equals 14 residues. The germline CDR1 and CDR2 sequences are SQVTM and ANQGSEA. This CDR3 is CSVLPSGVLGEQFF. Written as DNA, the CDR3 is TGCAGCGTTCTCCCTAGCGGGGTTCTCGGTGAGCAGTTCTTC.

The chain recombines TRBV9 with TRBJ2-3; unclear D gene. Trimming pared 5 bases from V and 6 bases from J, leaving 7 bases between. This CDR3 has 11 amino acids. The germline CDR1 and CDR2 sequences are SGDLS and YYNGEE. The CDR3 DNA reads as TGTGCCAGCAGTCCAGTTGATACGCAGTATTTT. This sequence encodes CASSPVDTQYF. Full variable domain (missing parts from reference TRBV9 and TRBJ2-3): DSGVTQTPKHLITATGQRVTLRCSPRSGDLSVYWYQQSLDQGLQFLIQYYNGEERAKGNILERFSAQQFPDLHSELNLSSLELGDSALYFCASSPVDTQYFGPGTRLTVL.

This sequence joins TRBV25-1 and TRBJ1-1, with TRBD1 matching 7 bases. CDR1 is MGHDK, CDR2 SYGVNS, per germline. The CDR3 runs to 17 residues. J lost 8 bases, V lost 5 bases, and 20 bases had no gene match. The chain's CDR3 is CASSKRSLRAGGMEAFF. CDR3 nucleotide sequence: TGTGCCAGCAGTAAAAGGTCCCTTCGGGCAGGGGGGATGGAAGCTTTCTTT.

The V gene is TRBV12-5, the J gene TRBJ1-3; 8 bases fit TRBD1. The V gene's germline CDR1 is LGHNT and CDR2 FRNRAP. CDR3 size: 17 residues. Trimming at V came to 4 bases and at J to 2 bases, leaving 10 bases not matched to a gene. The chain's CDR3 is CASGSNAMGQAGNTIYF. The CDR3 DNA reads TGTGCTAGTGGTTCGAACGCGATGGGACAGGCTGGAAACACCATATATTTT. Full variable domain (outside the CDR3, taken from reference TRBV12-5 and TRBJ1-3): DARVTQTPRHKVTEMGQEVTMRCQPILGHNTVFWYRQTMMQGLELLAYFRNRAPLDDSGMPKDRFSAEMPDATLATLKIQPSEPRDSAVYFCASGSNAMGQAGNTIYFGEGSWLTVV.

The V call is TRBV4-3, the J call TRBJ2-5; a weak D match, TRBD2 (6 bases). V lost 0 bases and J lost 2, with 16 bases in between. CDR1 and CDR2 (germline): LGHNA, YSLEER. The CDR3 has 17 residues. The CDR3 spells CASSQEPSSVAQETQYF. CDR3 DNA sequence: TGCGCCAGCAGCCAAGAGCCTTCTAGCGTGGCGCAAGAGACCCAGTACTTC.

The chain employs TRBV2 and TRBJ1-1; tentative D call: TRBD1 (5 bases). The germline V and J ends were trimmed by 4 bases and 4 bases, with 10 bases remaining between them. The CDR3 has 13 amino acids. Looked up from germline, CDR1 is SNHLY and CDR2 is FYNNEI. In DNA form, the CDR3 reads TGTGCCAGCAGTGCAGGGTTCGGCACTGAAGCTTTCTTT. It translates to CASSAGFGTEAFF. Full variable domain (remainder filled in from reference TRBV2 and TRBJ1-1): EPEVTQTPSHQVTQMGQEVILRCVPISNHLYFYWYRQILGQKVEFLVSFYNNEISEKSEIFDDQFSVERPDGSNFTLKIRSTKLEDSAMYFCASSAGFGTEAFFGQGTRLTVV.

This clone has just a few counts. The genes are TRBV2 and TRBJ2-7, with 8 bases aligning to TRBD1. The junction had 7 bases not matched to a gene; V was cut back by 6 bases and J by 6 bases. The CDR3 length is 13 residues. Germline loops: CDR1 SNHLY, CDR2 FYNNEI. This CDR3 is CASRRNDRGEQYF. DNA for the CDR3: TGTGCCAGCAGGAGGAACGACAGGGGCGAGCAGTACTTC.

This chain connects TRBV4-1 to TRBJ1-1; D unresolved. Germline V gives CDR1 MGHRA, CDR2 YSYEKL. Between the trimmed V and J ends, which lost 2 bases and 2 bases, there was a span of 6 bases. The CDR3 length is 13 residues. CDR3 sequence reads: CASSQLSNTEAFF. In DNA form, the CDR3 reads TGCGCCAGCAGCCAACTCTCCAACACTGAAGCTTTCTTT.

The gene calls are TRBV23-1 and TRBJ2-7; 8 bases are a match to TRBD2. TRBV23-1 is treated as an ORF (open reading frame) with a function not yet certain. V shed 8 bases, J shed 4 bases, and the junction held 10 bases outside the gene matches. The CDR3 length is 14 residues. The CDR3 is CASGERGSWYEQYF. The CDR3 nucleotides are TGCGCCAGCGGCGAGCGGGGGAGTTGGTACGAGCAGTACTTC.

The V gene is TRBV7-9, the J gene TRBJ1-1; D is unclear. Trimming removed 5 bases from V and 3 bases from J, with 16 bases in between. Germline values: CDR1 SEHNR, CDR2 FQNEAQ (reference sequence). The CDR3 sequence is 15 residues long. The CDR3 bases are TGTGCCAGCAGCCCTCGGACCGGACTTGACACTGAAGCTTTCTTT. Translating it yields CASSPRTGLDTEAFF.

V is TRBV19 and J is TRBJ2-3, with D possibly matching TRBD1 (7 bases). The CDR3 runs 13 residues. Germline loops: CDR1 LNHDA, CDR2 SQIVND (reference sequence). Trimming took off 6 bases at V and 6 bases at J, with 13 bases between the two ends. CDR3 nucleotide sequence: TGTGCCAGTAGCCAGGGGGGAGTGGATACGCAGTATTTT. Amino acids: CASSQGGVDTQYF.

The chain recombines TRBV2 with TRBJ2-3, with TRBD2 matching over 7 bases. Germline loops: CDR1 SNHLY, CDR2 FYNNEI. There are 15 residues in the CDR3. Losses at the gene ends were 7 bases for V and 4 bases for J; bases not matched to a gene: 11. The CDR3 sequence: CASTLTSHEADTQYF. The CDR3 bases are TGTGCCAGCACTTTGACTAGCCATGAGGCAGATACGCAGTATTTT.

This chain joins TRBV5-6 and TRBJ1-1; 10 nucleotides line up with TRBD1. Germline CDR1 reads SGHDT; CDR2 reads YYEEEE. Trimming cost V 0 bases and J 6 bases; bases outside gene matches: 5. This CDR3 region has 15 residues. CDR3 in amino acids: CASSLAATGGPEAFF. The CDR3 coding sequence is TGTGCCAGCAGCTTGGCCGCGACAGGGGGCCCTGAAGCTTTCTTT.

The CDR3 DNA reads as TGTGCCAGCAGCCCAGGGACTAGCGGGGGCCTTAGCTCCTACAATGAGCAGTTCTTC. The encoded protein is CASSPGTSGGLSSYNEQFF. The chain uses TRBV7-8 and TRBJ2-1; TRBD2 agrees at 14 bases. V was clipped by 5 bases and J by 0 bases; unmatched bases: 9. The germline CDR1 and CDR2 sequences are SGHVS and FQNEAQ. There are 19 residues in the CDR3. Full variable domain (remainder filled in from reference TRBV7-8 and TRBJ2-1): GAGVSQSPRYKVAKRGQDVALRCDPISGHVSLFWYQQALGQGPEFLTYFQNEAQLDKSGLPSDRFFAERPEGSVSTLKIQRTQQEDSAVYLCASSPGTSGGLSSYNEQFFGPGTRLTVL.

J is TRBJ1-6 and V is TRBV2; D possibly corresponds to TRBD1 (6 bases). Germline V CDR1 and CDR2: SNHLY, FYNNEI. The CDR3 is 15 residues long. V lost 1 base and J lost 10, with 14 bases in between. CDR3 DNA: TGTGCCAGCAGTGAAGAGGGCAGGGGAGGGTCACCCCTCCACTTT. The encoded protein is CASSEEGRGGSPLHF.

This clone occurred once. The CDR3 spells CASSARDRGGTEAFF. The CDR3 DNA reads as TGTGCCAGCAGCGCCCGGGACAGGGGGGGCACTGAAGCTTTCTTT. The chain has TRBV9 and TRBJ1-1; 11 positions agree with TRBD1. Germline V gives CDR1 SGDLS, CDR2 YYNGEE. Trimming cost V 3 bases and J 4 bases; bases outside gene matches: 5. The CDR3 consists of 15 residues.

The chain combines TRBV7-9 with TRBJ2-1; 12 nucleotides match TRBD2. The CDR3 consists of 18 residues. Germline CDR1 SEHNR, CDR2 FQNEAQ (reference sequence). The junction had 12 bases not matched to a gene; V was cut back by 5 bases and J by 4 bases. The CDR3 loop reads CASSPGASGGAGYNEQFF. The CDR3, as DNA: TGTGCCAGCAGCCCGGGGGCTAGCGGGGGGGCGGGTTACAATGAGCAGTTCTTC.

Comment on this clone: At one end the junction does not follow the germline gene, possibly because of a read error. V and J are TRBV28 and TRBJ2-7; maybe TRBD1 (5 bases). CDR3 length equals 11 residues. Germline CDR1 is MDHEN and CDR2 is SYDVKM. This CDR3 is CASTHNHRSHF. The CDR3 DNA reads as TGTGCCAGCACCCACAACCACAGGTCCCACTTC.

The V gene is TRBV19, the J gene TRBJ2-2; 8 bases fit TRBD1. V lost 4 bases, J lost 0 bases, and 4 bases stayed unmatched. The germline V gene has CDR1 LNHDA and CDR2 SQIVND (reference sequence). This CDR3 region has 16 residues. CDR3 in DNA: TGTGCCAGTAGTAGGATGACAGGGGCGAACACCGGGGAGCTGTTTTTT. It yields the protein CASSRMTGANTGELFF.